The source of this T cell receptor beta chain is a study of blood T cell repertoires in COVID-19. Across the study: Specimens from acute and convalescent COVID-19 originated in the United States, Italy and Spain. From T cells, B-cell-depleted T cells, or PBMCs came the material, which was cDNA or gDNA.

Germline V lookup: CDR1 SGHRS, CDR2 YFSETQ. CDR3 length: 14 amino acids. Trimming shortened V by 0 bases and J by 5 bases, and 10 bases separated the two germline ends. Patients from Seattle were sampled longitudinally, starting during active infection. Study processing details: For nucleated cells, counts were estimated from reference gene primer amplification. Generated by immunoSEQ multiplex PCR, the TCRdb table keeps only in-frame clones and is missing some. That table is the source of V, J and clone size, and D and trimming were worked out from the DNA. The table lists some 260,000 clones, 80% to 90% of them singletons.

The V and J genes are TRBV5-1 and TRBJ2-3, with D unresolved. Sequencing was done on a sample of peripheral blood. The receptor comes from a woman between 70 and 85 years old with COVID-19, enrolled during active disease. DNA of the CDR3: TGCGCCAGCAGCTTGGGGGCGAGTGAAGATACGCAGTATTTT. This sequence encodes CASSLGASEDTQYF.